A selection of T cell receptor beta chains follows, all from one sample in a study of technical replicates of blood from a handful of donors. The data were produced by immunoSEQ multiplex PCR, yet TCRdb's version contains in-frame clones alone and is incomplete. The table records about 84,000 clones, roughly 97% of them present only once. Sequenced input: T cells isolated from PBMCs. These receptors came from a human donor in good health. Each CDR3 is given with its conserved first and last residue. The D gene is left open where the match is weak. Clone size appears in some rows only: once, few, many, or a class for an expanded clone.

d_call: -
clone_size: -
j_call: TRBJ1-5
v_call: TRBV6-6
cdr3_aa: CASSRGSLLGDQPQHF
cdr3_nt: TGTGCCAGCAGTCGGGGGAGCCTTTTAGGGGATCAGCCCCAGCATTTT

d_call: -
clone_size: once
j_call: TRBJ1-2
v_call: TRBV2
cdr3_aa: CASNRANYGYTF
cdr3_nt: TGTGCCAGCAACAGAGCTAACTATGGCTACACCTTC

d_call: -
clone_size: -
j_call: TRBJ2-1
v_call: TRBV28
cdr3_aa: CASSLSGDEQFF
cdr3_nt: TGTGCCAGCAGTTTGAGTGGTGATGAGCAGTTCTTC

d_call: TRBD1
clone_size: -
j_call: TRBJ1-4
v_call: TRBV11-2
cdr3_aa: CASSARDRGFEKLFF
cdr3_nt: TGTGCCAGCAGCGCCCGGGACAGGGGGTTCGAAAAACTGTTTTTT

d_call: -
clone_size: -
j_call: TRBJ1-2
v_call: TRBV4-1
cdr3_aa: CASSQVLRQRFDYGYTF
cdr3_nt: TGCGCCAGCAGCCAAGTCCTCAGACAACGATTTGACTATGGCTACACCTTC

d_call: TRBD2
clone_size: -
j_call: TRBJ2-3
v_call: TRBV2
cdr3_aa: CASSLSGATDTQYF
cdr3_nt: TGTGCCAGCAGTCTTAGCGGGGCCACAGATACGCAGTATTTT

d_call: TRBD1
clone_size: -
j_call: TRBJ1-2
v_call: TRBV5-1
cdr3_aa: CASSLGPGGAGGYTF
cdr3_nt: TGCGCCAGCAGCCTAGGTCCAGGGGGCGCGGGAGGCTACACCTTC

d_call: -
clone_size: once
j_call: TRBJ2-3
v_call: TRBV23-1
cdr3_aa: CASSQLGSGQSTDTQYF
cdr3_nt: TGCGCCAGCAGTCAATTAGGGTCAGGGCAGAGCACAGATACGCAGTATTTT

d_call: TRBD1
clone_size: -
j_call: TRBJ1-1
v_call: TRBV27
cdr3_aa: CASSFDRGGAGNTEAFF
cdr3_nt: TGTGCCAGCAGTTTCGACAGGGGAGGGGCGGGGAACACTGAAGCTTTCTTT

d_call: -
clone_size: -
j_call: TRBJ2-2
v_call: TRBV27
cdr3_aa: CASSLAGALGTTGELFF
cdr3_nt: TGTGCCAGCAGTTTGGCAGGCGCCCTCGGTACCACCGGGGAGCTGTTTTTT